The present TCR beta chain was sequenced within a study of OX40 agonist ivuxolimab in advanced cancers. Study context: As their treatment, patients were administered ivuxolimab, an agonistic anti-OX40 (CD134) antibody.

Libraries were prepared by immunoSEQ multiplex PCR; TCRdb keeps only in-frame clonotypes and omits some of them. The sample holds roughly 69,000 clones; 75% to 95% are singletons and the top ten take about 5%. This clone was detected only a few times. Trimming took off 2 bases at V and 7 bases at J, with 13 bases between the two ends. This CDR3 has 14 amino acids. CDR1 is MNHEY, CDR2 SMNVEV, per germline (reference sequence). This chain uses TRBV27 with TRBJ2-3; D may be TRBD2 (5 bases). The sequence was obtained from an adult with an advanced solid tumor such as melanoma, head and neck, liver or kidney cancer. The specimen comprised CD4+ or CD8+ T cells sorted from blood, sampled in a trial of the OX40 agonist ivuxolimab. CDR3 sequence: CASSLGGPTNTQYF. CDR3 in DNA: TGTGCCAGCAGTTTAGGAGGTCCCACTAATACGCAGTATTTT.